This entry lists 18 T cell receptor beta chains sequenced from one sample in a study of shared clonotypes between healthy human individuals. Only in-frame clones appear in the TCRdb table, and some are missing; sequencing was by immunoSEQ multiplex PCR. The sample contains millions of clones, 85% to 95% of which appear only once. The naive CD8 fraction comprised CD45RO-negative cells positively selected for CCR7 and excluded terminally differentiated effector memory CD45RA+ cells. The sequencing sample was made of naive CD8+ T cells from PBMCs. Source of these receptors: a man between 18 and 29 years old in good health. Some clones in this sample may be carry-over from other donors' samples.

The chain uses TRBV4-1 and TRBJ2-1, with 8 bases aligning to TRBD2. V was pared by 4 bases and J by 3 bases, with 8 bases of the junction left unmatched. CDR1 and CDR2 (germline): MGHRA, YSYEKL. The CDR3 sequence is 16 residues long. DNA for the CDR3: TGCGCCAGCAGCCCGACACTAGCGGTCATCTACAATGAGCAGTTCTTC. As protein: CASSPTLAVIYNEQFF.

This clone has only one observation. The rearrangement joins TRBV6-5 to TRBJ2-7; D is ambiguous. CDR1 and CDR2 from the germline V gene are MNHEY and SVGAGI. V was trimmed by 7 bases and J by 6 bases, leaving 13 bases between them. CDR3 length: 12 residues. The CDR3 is CASTRRDGEQYF. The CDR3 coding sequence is TGTGCCAGCACGCGCCGAGATGGCGAGCAGTACTTC.

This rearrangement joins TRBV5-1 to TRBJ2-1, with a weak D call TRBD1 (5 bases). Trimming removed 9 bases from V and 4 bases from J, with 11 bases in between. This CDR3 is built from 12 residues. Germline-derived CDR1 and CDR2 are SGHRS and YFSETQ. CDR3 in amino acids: CAIMTEYNEQFF. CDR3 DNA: TGCGCCATCATGACAGAGTACAATGAGCAGTTCTTC.

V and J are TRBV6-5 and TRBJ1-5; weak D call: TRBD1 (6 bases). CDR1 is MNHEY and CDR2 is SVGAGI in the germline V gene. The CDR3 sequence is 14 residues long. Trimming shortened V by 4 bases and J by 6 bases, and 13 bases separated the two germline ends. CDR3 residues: CASSSWTATQPQHF. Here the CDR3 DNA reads TGTGCCAGCAGTTCTTGGACAGCCACTCAGCCCCAGCATTTT.

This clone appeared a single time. Here the CDR3 reads CSVARQGSNTGELFF. CDR3 DNA: TGCAGCGTTGCCCGACAGGGGTCGAACACCGGGGAGCTGTTTTTT. The chain recombines TRBV29-1 with TRBJ2-2, with 8 bases that match TRBD1. The V segment lost 4 bases and the J segment 0 bases; nucleotides outside the gene matches: 4. Germline CDR1 reads SQVTM; CDR2 reads ANQGSEA. This CDR3 region has 15 residues.

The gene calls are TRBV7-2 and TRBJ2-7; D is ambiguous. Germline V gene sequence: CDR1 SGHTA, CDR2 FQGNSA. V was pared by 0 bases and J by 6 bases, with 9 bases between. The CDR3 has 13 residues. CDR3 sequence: CASSLAYPSEQYF. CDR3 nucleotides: TGTGCCAGCAGCTTAGCGTATCCGTCCGAGCAGTACTTC.

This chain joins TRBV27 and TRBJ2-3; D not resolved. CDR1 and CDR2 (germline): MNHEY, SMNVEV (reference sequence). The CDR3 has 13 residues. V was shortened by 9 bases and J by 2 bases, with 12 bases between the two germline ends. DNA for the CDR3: TGTGCCAGTATGTTGAGCGACACAGATACGCAGTATTTT. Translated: CASMLSDTDTQYF.

CDR3 nucleotides: TGTGCCTGGAGACAGGGGCATGGCTACACCTTC. It translates to CAWRQGHGYTF. The chain links TRBV30 to TRBJ1-2; the match to TRBD1 covers 7 bases. In germline, CDR1 is GTSNPN, CDR2 SVGIG (reference sequence). The CDR3 has 11 residues. Trimming removed 3 bases from V and 6 bases from J; junction bases left unmatched: 1.

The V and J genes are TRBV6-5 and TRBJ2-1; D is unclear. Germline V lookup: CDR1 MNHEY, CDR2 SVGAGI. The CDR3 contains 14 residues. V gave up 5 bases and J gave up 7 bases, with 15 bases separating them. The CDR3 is CASSPFEVWNEQFF. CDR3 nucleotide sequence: TGTGCCAGCAGTCCCTTTGAGGTCTGGAATGAGCAGTTCTTC.

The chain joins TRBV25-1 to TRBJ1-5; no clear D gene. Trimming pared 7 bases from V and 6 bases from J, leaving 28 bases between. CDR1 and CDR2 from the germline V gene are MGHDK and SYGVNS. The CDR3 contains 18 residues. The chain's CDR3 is CASTPRVEGRAIRQPQHF. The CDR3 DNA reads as TGTGCCAGCACCCCTAGGGTTGAGGGAAGGGCAATCCGTCAGCCCCAGCATTTT.

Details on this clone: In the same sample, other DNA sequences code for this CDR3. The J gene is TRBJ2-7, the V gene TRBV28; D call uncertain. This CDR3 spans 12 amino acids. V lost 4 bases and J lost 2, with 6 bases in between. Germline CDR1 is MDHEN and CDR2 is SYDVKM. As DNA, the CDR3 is TGTGCCAGCAGTTCCTCCCCCTACGAGCAGTACTTC. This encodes CASSSSPYEQYF.

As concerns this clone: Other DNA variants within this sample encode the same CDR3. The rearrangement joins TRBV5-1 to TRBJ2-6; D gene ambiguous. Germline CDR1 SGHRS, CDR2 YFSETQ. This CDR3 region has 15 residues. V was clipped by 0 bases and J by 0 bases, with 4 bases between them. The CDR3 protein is CASSLVGSGANVLTF. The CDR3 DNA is TGCGCCAGCAGCTTGGTAGGCTCTGGGGCCAACGTCCTGACTTTC.

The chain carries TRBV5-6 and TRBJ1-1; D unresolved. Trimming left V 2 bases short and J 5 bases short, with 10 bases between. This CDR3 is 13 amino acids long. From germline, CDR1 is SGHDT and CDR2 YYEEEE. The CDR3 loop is CASSFHLGTEAFF. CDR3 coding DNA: TGTGCCAGCAGCTTTCATTTGGGAACTGAAGCTTTCTTT.

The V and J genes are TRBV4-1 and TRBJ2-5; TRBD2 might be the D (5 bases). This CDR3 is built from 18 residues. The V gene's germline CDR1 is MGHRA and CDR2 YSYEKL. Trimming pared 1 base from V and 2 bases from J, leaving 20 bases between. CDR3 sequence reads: CASSQADLGLGSQETQYF. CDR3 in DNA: TGCGCCAGCAGCCAAGCAGACTTGGGTCTGGGGAGTCAAGAGACCCAGTACTTC.

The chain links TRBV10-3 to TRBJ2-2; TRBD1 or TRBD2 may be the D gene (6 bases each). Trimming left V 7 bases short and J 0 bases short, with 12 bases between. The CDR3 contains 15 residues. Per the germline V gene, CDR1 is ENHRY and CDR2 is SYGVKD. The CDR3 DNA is TGTGCCATCACCGGAGGGGGTCCGAACACCGGGGAGCTGTTTTTT. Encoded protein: CAITGGGPNTGELFF.

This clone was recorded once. The chain's CDR3 is CASSLLPGEGEKLFF. The CDR3 nucleotides are TGTGCCAGCAGTTTACTCCCCGGGGAGGGTGAAAAACTGTTTTTT. The rearrangement links TRBV27 to TRBJ1-4; D unresolved. CDR1 MNHEY and CDR2 SMNVEV come from the germline V gene (reference sequence). V was trimmed by 2 bases and J by 7 bases, leaving 14 bases between them. The CDR3 loop spans 15 amino acids. Looking up the rest from reference TRBV27 and TRBJ1-4 gives the full variable domain: EAQVTQNPRYLITVTGKKLTVTCSQNMNHEYMSWYRQDPGLGLRQIYYSMNVEVTDKGDVPEGYKVSRKEKRNFPLILESPSPNQTSLYFCASSLLPGEGEKLFFGSGTQLSVL.

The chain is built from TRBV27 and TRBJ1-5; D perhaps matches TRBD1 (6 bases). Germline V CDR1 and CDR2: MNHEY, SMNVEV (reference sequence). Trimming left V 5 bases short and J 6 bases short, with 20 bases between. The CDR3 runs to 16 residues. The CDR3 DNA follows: TGTGCCAGCAGTCCTCCCGGGACACAAAGAAGTCAGCCCCAGCATTTT. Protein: CASSPPGTQRSQPQHF.

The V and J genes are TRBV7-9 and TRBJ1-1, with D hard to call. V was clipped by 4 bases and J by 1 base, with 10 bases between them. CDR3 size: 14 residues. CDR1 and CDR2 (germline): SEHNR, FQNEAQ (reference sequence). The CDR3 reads CASSSPSPNTEAFF. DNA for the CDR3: TGTGCCAGCAGCTCGCCCTCCCCGAACACTGAAGCTTTCTTT.